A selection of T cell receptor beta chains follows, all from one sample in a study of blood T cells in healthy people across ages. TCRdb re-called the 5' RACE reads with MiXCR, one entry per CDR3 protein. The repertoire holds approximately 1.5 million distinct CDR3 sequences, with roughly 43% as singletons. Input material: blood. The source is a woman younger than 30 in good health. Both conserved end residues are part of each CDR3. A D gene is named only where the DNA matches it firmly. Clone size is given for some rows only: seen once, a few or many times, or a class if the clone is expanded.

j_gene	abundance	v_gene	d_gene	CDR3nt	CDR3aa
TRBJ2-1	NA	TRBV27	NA	TGTGCCAGCAATATTGCCGGCAATGAGCAGTTCTTC	CASNIAGNEQFF
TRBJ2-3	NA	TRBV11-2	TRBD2	TGTGCCAGCAGCTTATCAGGGGCCGGGAGGGGCACAGATACGCAGTATTTT	CASSLSGAGRGTDTQYF
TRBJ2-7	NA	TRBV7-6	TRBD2	TGTGCCAGCAGCCGCGCCACTAGCGGGGCTTCCTACGAGCAGTACTTC	CASSRATSGASYEQYF
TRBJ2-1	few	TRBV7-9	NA	TGTGCCAGCAGCACGGGTGACTCCTACAATGAGCAGTTCTTC	CASSTGDSYNEQFF
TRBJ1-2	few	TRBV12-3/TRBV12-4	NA	TGTGCCAGCCAAAAATCAGGGCACGGCTACACCTTC	CASQKSGHGYTF
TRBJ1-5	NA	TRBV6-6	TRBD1	TGTGCCAGCAGTAAGGGGGCAAGGGGTCATCAGCCCCAGCATTTT	CASSKGARGHQPQHF
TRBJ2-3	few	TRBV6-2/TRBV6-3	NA	TGTGCCAGCAGTTACATCAGGGCTACAGATACGCAGTATTTT	CASSYIRATDTQYF
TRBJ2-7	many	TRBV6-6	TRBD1	TGTGCCAGCAGTGCACCGGGACAGGGGTACGAGCAGTACTTC	CASSAPGQGYEQYF
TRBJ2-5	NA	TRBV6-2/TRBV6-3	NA	TGTGCCAGCAGTTACCCAGGCGCCCTGGGGGAGACCCAGTACTTC	CASSYPGALGETQYF
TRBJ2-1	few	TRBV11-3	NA	TGTGCCAGCAGCTTAGATCTACAATACAATGAGCAGTTCTTC	CASSLDLQYNEQFF
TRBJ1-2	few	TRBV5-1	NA	TGCGCCAGCAGCTTGGTCTCCGGGACGGAGAACTATGGCTACACCTTC	CASSLVSGTENYGYTF
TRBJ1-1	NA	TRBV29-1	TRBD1	TGCAGCGCCCGGACAGGCGGAGCTGAAGCTTTCTTT	CSARTGGAEAFF
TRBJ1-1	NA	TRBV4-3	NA	TGCGCCAGCAGCCAAGGGAATTTGAACACTGAAGCTTTCTTT	CASSQGNLNTEAFF
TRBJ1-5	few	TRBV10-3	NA	TGTGCCATCAGTGGAAGTAGCAATCAGCCCCAGCATTTT	CAISGSSNQPQHF
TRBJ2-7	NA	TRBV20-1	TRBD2	TGCAGTGCACTCTCTAGCGGGGGGGCGAACGAGCAGTACTTC	CSALSSGGANEQYF
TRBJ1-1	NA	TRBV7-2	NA	TGTACCAGCAGCTCAGATGGATACACTGAAGCTTTCTTT	CTSSSDGYTEAFF
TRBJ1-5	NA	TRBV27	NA	TGTGCCAGCAGTTCCCTCACAGGGAGCGTTCAGCCCCAGCATTTT	CASSSLTGSVQPQHF
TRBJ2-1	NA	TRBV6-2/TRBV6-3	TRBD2	TGTGCCAGCAGTTACTCGACAGGGACTAGCGGAGCCTACAATGAGCAGTTCTTC	CASSYSTGTSGAYNEQFF
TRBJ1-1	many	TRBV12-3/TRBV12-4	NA	TGTGCCAGCAGTTTGGTGTACACTGAAGCTTTCTTT	CASSLVYTEAFF
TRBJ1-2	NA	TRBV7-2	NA	TGTGCCAGCAGCCCCTCGGCAGGGAACTATGGCTACACCTTC	CASSPSAGNYGYTF
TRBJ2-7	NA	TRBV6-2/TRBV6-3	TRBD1	TGTGCCAGCAGACGGACAGGGTTATACGAGCAGTACTTC	CASRRTGLYEQYF
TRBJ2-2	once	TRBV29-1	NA	TGCAGCGTTACGCAGGGGAACACCGGGGAGCTGTTTTTT	CSVTQGNTGELFF
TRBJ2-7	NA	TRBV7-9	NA	TGTGCCAGCAGTCACAGGATCTACGAGCAGTACTTC	CASSHRIYEQYF
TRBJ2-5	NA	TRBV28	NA	TGTGCCAGCAGGCCCGGCGGAAACCAAGAGACCCAGTACTTC	CASRPGGNQETQYF
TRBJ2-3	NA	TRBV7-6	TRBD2	TGTGCCAGCAGCTTAGTTCCGGGACTAGCGGGGGGGCCTTTGCCAGATACGCAGTATTTT	CASSLVPGLAGGPLPDTQYF
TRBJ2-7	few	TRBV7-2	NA	TGTGCCAGCAGCACCAGAAGAGAGGCGGGATACGAGCAGTACTTC	CASSTRREAGYEQYF
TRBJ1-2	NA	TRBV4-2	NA	TGTGCCAGCAGCCAAAGTGTTAGCGGCTACACCTTC	CASSQSVSGYTF
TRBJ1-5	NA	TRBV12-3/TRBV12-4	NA	TGTGCCAGCAGTTTCTGGGGTTCTAGCAATCAGCCCCAGCATTTT	CASSFWGSSNQPQHF
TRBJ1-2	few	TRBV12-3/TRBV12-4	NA	TGTGCCAGCAGTTTAAGAAGCATTAACTATGGCTACACCTTC	CASSLRSINYGYTF
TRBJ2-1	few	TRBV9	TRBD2	TGTGCCAGCAGCGCCTCACTAGCGGGGGGTGACAATGAGCAGTTCTTC	CASSASLAGGDNEQFF
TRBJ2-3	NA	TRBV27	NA	TGTGCCAGCAGGGGTCTAGCTACGGGCGGCACAGATACGCAGTATTTT	CASRGLATGGTDTQYF
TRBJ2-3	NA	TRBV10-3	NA	TGTGCCATCAGTGAGTCGAATGTTCTTAGAAGCACAGATACGCAGTATTTT	CAISESNVLRSTDTQYF
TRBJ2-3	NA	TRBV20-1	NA	TGCAGTGCTAGTAACCCGGGACACGGGAAGGATACGCAGTATTTT	CSASNPGHGKDTQYF